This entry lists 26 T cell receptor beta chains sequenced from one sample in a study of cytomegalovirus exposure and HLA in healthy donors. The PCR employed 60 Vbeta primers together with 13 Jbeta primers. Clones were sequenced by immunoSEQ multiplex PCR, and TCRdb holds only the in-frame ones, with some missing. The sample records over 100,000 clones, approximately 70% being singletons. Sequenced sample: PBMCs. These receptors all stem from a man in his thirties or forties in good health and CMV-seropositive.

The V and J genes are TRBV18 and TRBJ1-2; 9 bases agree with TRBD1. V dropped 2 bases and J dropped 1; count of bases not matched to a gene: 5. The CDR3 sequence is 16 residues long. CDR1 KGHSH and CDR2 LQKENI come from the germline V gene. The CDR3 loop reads CASSPLQGQGNYGYTF. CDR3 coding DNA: TGTGCCAGCTCACCATTACAGGGACAGGGTAACTATGGCTACACCTTC.

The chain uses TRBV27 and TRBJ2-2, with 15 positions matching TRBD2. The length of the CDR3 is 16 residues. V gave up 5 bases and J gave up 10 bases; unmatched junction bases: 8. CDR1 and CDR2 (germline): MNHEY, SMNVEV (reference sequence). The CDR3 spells CASSPIGTSGRLELFF. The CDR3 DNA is TGTGCCAGCAGTCCGATTGGGACTAGCGGGAGGTTGGAGCTGTTTTTT.

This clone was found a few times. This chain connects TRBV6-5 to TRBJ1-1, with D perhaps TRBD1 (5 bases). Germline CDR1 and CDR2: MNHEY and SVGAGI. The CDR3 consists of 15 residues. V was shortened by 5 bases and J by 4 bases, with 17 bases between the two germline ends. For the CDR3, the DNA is TGTGCCAGCAGTGGCTTAGGAGGGGCGATCACTGAAGCTTTCTTT. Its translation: CASSGLGGAITEAFF.

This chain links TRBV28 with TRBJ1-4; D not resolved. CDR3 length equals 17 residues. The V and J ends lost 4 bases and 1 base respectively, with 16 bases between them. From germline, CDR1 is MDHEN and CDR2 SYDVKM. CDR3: CASSSLQIVLTNEKLFF. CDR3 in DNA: TGTGCCAGCAGTTCGTTACAGATCGTTCTAACTAATGAAAAACTGTTTTTT.

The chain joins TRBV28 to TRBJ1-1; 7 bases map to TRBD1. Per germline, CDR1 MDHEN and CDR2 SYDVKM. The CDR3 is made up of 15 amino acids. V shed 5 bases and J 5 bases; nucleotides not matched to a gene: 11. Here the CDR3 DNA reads TGTGCCAGCAGTGCCCGCCCCTCAGGGGGGACTGAAGCTTTCTTT. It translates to CASSARPSGGTEAFF.

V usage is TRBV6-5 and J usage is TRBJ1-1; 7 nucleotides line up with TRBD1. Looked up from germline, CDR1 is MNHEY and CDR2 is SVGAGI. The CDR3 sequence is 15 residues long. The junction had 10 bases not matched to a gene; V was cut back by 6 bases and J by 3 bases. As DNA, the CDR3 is TGTGCCAGCAGAGTATTAGGGGGCGAGGACACTGAAGCTTTCTTT. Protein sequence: CASRVLGGEDTEAFF.

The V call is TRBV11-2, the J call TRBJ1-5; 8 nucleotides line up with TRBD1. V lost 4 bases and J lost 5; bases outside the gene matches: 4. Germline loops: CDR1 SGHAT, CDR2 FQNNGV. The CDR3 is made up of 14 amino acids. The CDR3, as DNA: TGTGCCAGCAGCTCCGGGACAGGATATCAGCCCCAGCATTTT. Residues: CASSSGTGYQPQHF.

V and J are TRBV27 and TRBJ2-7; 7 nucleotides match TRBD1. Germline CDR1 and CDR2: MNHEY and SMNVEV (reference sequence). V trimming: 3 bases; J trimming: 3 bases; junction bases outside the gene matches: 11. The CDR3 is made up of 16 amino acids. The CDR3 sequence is CASSFSGTVPFYEQYV. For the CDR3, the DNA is TGTGCCAGCAGTTTTTCCGGGACAGTGCCTTTCTACGAGCAGTACGTC.

In nucleotides, the CDR3 is TGTGCCAGTAGTATTGGCGGCAGAGCTAACTATGGCTACACCTTC. This translates into CASSIGGRANYGYTF. The gene calls are TRBV19 and TRBJ1-2; D not certain. Trimming took 3 bases from V and 0 from J, leaving 11 bases between them. This CDR3 comprises 15 residues. Germline-derived CDR1 and CDR2 are LNHDA and SQIVND (reference sequence).

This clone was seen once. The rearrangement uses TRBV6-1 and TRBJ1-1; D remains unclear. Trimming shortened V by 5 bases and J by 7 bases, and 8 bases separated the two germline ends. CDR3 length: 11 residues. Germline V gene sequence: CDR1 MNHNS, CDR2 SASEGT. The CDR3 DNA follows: TGTGCCAGCAGTTCCGGAGATGAAGCTTTCTTT. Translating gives CASSSGDEAFF.

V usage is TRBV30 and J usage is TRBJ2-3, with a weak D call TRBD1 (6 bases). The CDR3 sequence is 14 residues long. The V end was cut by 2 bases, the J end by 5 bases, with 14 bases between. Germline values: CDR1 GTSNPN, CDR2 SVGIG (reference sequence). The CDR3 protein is CAWSRAGVEDTQYF. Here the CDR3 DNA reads TGTGCCTGGAGTCGGGCAGGGGTGGAAGATACGCAGTATTTT.

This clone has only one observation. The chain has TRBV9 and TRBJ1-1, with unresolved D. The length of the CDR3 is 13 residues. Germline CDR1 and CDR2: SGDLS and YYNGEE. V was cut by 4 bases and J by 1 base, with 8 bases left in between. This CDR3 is CASSLGQNTEAFF. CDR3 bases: TGTGCCAGCAGCCTGGGCCAGAACACTGAAGCTTTCTTT.

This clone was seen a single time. As DNA, the CDR3 is TGTGCCAGCGACGTCAGGGATTCCTATGGCTACACCTTC. It encodes CASDVRDSYGYTF. This sequence joins TRBV6-1 and TRBJ1-2, with D possibly TRBD1 on 5 matching bases. The CDR3 covers 13 residues. The ends were cut back, 8 bases at V and 4 bases at J, with 14 bases in the middle. The germline V gene encodes CDR1 MNHNS and CDR2 SASEGT.

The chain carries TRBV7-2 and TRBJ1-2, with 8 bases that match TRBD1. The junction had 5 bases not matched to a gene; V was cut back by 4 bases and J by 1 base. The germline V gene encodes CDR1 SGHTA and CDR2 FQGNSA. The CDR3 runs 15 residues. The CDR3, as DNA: TGTGCCAGCAGCTCTGGGACAGGAGATAACTATGGCTACACCTTC. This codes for CASSSGTGDNYGYTF.

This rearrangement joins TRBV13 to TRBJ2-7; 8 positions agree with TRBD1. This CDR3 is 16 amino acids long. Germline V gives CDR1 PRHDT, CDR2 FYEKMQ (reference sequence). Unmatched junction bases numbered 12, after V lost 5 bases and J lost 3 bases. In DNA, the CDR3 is TGTGCCAGCAGCCCACAGACAGGGGCGGACTACTACGAGCAGTACTTC. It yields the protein CASSPQTGADYYEQYF.

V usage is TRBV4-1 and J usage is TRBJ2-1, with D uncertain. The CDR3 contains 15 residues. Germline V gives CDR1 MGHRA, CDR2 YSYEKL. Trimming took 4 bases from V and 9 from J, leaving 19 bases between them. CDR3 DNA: TGCGCCAGCAGCCCGAGCACATACCAGGCCGGTGAGCAGTTCTTC. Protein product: CASSPSTYQAGEQFF.

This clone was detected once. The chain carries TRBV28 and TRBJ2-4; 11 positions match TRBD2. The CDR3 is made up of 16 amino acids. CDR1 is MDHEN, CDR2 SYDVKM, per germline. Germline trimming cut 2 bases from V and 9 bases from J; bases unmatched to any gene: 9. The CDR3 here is CASSLPLAGGPSIQYF. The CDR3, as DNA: TGTGCCAGCAGTTTACCCTTAGCGGGAGGGCCGAGCATTCAGTACTTC.

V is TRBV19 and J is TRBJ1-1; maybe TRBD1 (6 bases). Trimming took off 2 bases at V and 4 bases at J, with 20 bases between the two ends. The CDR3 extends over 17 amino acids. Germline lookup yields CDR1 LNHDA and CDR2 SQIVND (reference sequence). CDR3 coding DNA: TGTGCCAGTAGTATAAGGGGCCAGGGGAAGAGAGGCACTGAAGCTTTCTTT. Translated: CASSIRGQGKRGTEAFF.

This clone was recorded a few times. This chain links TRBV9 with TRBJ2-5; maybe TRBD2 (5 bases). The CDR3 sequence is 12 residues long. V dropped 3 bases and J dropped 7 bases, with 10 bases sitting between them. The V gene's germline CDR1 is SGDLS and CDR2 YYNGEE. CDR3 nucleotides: TGTGCCAGCAGCGCCGGCGCGGGGACCCAGTACTTC. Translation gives CASSAGAGTQYF.

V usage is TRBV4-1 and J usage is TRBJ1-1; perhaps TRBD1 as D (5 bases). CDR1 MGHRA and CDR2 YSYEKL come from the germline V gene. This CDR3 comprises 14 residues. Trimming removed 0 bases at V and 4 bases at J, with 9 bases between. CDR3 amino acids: CASSQEKGLTEAFF. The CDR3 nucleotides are TGCGCCAGCAGCCAAGAGAAGGGACTCACTGAAGCTTTCTTT.

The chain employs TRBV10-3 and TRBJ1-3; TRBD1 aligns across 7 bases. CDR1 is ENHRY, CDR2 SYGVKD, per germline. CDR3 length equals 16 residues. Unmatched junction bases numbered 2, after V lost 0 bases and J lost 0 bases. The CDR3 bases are TGTGCCATCAGTGAGTCGACAGGGATCTCTGGAAACACCATATATTTT. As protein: CAISESTGISGNTIYF.

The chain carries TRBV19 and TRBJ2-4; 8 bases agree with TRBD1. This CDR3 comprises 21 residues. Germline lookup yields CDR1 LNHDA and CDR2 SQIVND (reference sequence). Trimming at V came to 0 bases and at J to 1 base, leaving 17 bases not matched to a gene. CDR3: CASSIDPLILGQGMAKNIQYF. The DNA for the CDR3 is TGTGCCAGTAGTATAGATCCTCTAATACTCGGACAGGGTATGGCCAAAAACATTCAGTACTTC. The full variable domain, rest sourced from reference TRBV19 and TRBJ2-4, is DGGITQSPKYLFRKEGQNVTLSCEQNLNHDAMYWYRQDPGQGLRLIYYSQIVNDFQKGDIAEGYSVSREKKESFPLTVTSAQKNPTAFYLCASSIDPLILGQGMAKNIQYFGAGTRLSVL.

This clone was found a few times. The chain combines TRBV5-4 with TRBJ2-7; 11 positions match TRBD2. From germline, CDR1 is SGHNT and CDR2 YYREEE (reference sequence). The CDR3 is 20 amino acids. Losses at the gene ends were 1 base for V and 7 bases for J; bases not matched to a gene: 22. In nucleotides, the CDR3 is TGTGCCAGCAGCTTGAGTGCCCCTGGCCGGGCTAGCGGGAGGTCGGAGGAGCAGTACGTC. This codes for CASSLSAPGRASGRSEEQYV.

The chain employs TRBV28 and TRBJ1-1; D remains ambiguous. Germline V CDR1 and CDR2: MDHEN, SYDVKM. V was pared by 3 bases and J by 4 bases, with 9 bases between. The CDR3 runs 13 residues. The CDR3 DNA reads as TGTGCCAGCAGTTTGCGGAGGGTCACTGAAGCTTTCTTT. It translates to CASSLRRVTEAFF.

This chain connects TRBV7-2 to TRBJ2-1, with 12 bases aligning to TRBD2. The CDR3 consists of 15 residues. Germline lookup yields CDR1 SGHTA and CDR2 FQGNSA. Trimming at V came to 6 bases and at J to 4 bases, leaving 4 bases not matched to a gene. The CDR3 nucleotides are TGTGCCAGCAGTTATGGACTAGCGGGGTACAATGAGCAGTTCTTC. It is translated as CASSYGLAGYNEQFF.

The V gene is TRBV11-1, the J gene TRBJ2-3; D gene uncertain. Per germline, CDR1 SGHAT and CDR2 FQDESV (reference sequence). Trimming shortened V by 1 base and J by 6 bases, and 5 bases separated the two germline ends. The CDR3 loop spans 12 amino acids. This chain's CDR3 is CASSLVSDTQYF. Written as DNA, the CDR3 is TGTGCCAGCAGCTTAGTTTCGGATACGCAGTATTTT.